This record concerns one T cell receptor (beta chain) sequence. No cognate antigen has been identified for it. Base qualities are missing; no much larger clone stands one base away. TCRdb shows the sequencer as Illumina HiSeq 2500. Quantitative 5'-RACE with molecular barcodes was used to prepare TCR beta libraries. The study's own analysis went as follows. To identify disease-linked TCR variants, a new computational method was used, one built on a probabilistic model of VDJ rearrangement. The raw public reads went through TCRdb reprocessing: fastp at Q25, MiXCR clone calling, in-frame beta chains kept. Merged by CDR3 protein, the rows form single entries marked with the most common genes and DNA. These V and J calls derive from TCRdb rather than the authors' analysis. Here the sample has approximately 400,000 distinct CDR3 sequences; 20% to 30% occur a single time. The top ten clones comprise roughly 0.8% of the sample.

From its cysteine to its phenylalanine, the CDR3 spans 14 amino acids. The sequence is cut down to CDR3 DNA, 42 bases in frame from base 1. The trim is 4 bases for V and 5 bases for J, with a gap of 15 bases between the germline ends. The germline V gene provides CDR1 SGDLS and CDR2 YYNGEE. This specimen belongs to a study of CD8 T cells in ankylosing spondylitis (dated by TCRdb to about 2017). Concerning the study at large: The study profiled T cell receptor beta repertoires in healthy donors and ankylosing spondylitis patients to find disease-linked TCR variants. The whole study cohort included 108 healthy donors and 25 ankylosing spondylitis patients. Peripheral blood was sampled, and synovial fluid was additionally collected from ankylosing spondylitis patients. Results the study describes overall, beyond this receptor: Blood from ankylosing spondylitis patients appeared to be characterized by a TCR beta motif made up of several highly homologous amino acid variants. Some motif variants were previously reported in synovial fluid and blood of reactive arthritis patients, suggesting common disease-initiation mechanisms. The disease-linked clones showed a CD8+ phenotype and occurred at relatively low frequencies in peripheral blood. The disease-linked clones were reported to be significantly enriched in matched synovial fluid samples from ankylosing spondylitis patients.

Sample: blood, either unsorted or a sorted T cell fraction (not recorded which). The clonotype comes from a male donor with ankylosing spondylitis. The chain was built from TRBV9 and TRBJ1-1, and TRBD1 may be the D gene, going by 5 matching bases. The CDR3 here reads CASSLGGEGTEAFF. The DNA sequence is TGTGCCAGCAGCCTGGGGGGGGAAGGTACTGAAGCTTTCTTT.